This entry concerns a single T cell receptor beta chain. V lost 6 bases and J lost 5, with 17 bases in between. The CDR3 length is 14 residues. Per the germline V gene, CDR1 is DFQATT and CDR2 is SNEGSKA (reference sequence). Noted time point: persistent/refractory GD, antithyroid drugs over 5 years with positive TRAb. Making the TCR library involved RNA that had been extracted from PBMCs. To make TCR beta libraries, researchers used iRepertoire HTBI primers and Arm-PCR of CDR3 regions. One entry per CDR3 protein, called by TCRdb with MiXCR from the multiplex PCR reads. Of roughly 450,000 distinct CDR3 sequences listed, about 20% were seen once; the top ten hold about an eighth. This sample was included in a study of regulatory T cells in long-lasting Graves disease. Whole-study context: Patients met the persistent Graves' disease definition after over 5 years of antithyroid drugs with positive TSH receptor antibodies.

This TCR derives from a female donor with Graves disease. V usage is TRBV20-1 and J usage is TRBJ2-1; possible D gene TRBD1, 7 bases. Specimen: peripheral blood mononuclear cells (PBMCs), collected when the disease was refractory, from a patient treated with antithyroid drugs. CDR3 DNA: TGCAGTGCGCCCCAGGGGGGCCGTGACAATGAGCAGTTCTTC. Amino acid sequence: CSAPQGGRDNEQFF.